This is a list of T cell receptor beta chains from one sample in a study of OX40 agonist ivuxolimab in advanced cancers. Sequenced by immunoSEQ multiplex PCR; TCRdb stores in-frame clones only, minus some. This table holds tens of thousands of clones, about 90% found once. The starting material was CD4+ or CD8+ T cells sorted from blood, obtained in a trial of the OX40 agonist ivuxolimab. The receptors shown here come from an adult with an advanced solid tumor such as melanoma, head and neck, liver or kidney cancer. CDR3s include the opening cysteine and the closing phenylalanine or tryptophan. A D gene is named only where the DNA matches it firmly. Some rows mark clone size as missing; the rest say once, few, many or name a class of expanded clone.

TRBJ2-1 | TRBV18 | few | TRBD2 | TGTGCCAGCAGCGGGGCGACAGTCAGTAATGAGCAGTTCTTC | CASSGATVSNEQFF
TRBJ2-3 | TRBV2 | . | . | TGTGCCAGCAGTGGGACCTTCCTCCGCACAGATACGCAGTATTTT | CASSGTFLRTDTQYF
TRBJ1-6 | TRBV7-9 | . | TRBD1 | TGTGCCAGCAGCTCCACAGGGGGCGCGAGGTCACCCCTCCACTTT | CASSSTGGARSPLHF
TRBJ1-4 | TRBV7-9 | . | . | TGTGCCAGCAGCCTGGAGGGGGAACTGTTTTTT | CASSLEGELFF
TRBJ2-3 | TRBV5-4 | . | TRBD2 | TGTGCCAGCAGCCCTAGAGCTAGCGGGAGGGGGGATACGCAGTATTTT | CASSPRASGRGDTQYF
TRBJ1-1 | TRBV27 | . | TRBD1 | TGTGCCAGCAGTCTCTCCCGACAGGGGGGTGAAGCTTTCTTT | CASSLSRQGGEAFF
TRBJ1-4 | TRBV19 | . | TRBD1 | TGTGCCAGTAGTGGGACAGGGAAACTCTCCCTCTCGGGTGAAAAACTGTTTTTT | CASSGTGKLSLSGEKLFF
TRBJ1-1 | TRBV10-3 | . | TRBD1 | TGTGCCATCAGAAAGACAGGGGCGGACACTGAAGCTTTCTTT | CAIRKTGADTEAFF
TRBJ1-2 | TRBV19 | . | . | TGTGCCAGTAGTATAAGGGGCTATGGCTACACCTTC | CASSIRGYGYTF
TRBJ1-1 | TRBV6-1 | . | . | TGTGCCAGCAGTGGGTTGGTAATCCTGAACACTGAAGCTTTCTTT | CASSGLVILNTEAFF
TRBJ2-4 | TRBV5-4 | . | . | TGTGCCAGCAGCTTGGCTGGGGCTTCAGCCAAAAACATTCAGTACTTC | CASSLAGASAKNIQYF
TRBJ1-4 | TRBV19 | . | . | TGTGCCAGTAGCCCCAACAGGGATGAAAAACTGTTTTTT | CASSPNRDEKLFF
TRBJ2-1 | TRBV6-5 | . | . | TGTGCCAGCAAGGGGGTCAATGAGCAGTTCTTC | CASKGVNEQFF
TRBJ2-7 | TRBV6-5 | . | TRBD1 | TGTGCCAGCAGTTACTCCCGACAGGGAGTAGGCGAGCAGTACTTC | CASSYSRQGVGEQYF
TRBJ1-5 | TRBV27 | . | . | TGTGCCAGCTGTTATAGCAATCAGCCCCAGCATTTT | CASCYSNQPQHF
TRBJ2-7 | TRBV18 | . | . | TGTGCCAGCTCCCAGGGGCAGGGGCCCTACGAGCAGTACTTC | CASSQGQGPYEQYF
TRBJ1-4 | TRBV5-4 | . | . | TGTGCCAGCAGCCAAAGGACGGGTCAGGTTGAAAAACTGTTTTTT | CASSQRTGQVEKLFF
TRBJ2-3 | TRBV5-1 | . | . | TGCGCCAGCAGCATCGACAGAACTAGCACAGATACGCAGTATTTT | CASSIDRTSTDTQYF
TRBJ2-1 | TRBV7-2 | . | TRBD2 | TGTGCCAGCAGCAGCAGACTAGCGGGAGAGCCCTACAATGAGCAGTTCTTC | CASSSRLAGEPYNEQFF
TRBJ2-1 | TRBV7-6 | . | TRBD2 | TGTGCCAGCAGCTTAGCGGACACTAGCGGGAGGAGCTCCTACAATGAGCAGTTCTTC | CASSLADTSGRSSYNEQFF
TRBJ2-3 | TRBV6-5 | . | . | TGTGCCAGCAGTTACAACGGGAGAACTTCAGATACGCTGTATTTT | CASSYNGRTSDTLYF
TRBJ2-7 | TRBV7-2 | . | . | TGTGCCAGCAGCTTTGGTACAGGGCAATACGAGCAGTACTTC | CASSFGTGQYEQYF